The rows below give T cell receptor beta chains drawn from one sample of a study of shared clonotypes between healthy human individuals. Only in-frame clones appear in the TCRdb table, and some are missing; sequencing was by immunoSEQ multiplex PCR. The profile shows 400,000 to 500,000 clones, about 80% of them singletons. Sequencing was carried out using PBMCs. The receptors here all came from a woman aged 40 to 50 in good health. Some clones in this sample may be carry-over from other donors' samples. Each CDR3 is given with its conserved first and last residue. A D gene is named only where the DNA matches it firmly. Clone sizes are given selectively: once, few, many, or a class where the clone is expanded.

TRBJ1-1	.	TRBV27	.	CASSPWDVSTEAFF	TGTGCCAGCAGTCCCTGGGACGTATCCACTGAAGCTTTCTTT
TRBJ2-1	.	TRBV6-5	.	CASRGPTDEQFF	TGTGCCAGCAGAGGACCGACCGATGAGCAGTTCTTC
TRBJ2-7	.	TRBV7-8	TRBD2	CASSIRWGGTYEQYF	TGTGCCAGCAGCATTCGGTGGGGGGGGACCTACGAGCAGTACTTC
TRBJ2-1	.	TRBV15	.	CATSSINEQFF	TGTGCCACCAGCAGTATCAATGAGCAGTTCTTC
TRBJ2-2	.	TRBV28	TRBD1	CASSSDRGVTGELFF	TGTGCCAGCAGTTCCGACAGGGGAGTAACCGGGGAGCTGTTTTTT
TRBJ1-1	.	TRBV2	.	CASSERGRAYTEAFF	TGTGCCAGCAGCGAAAGGGGCAGGGCTTACACTGAAGCTTTCTTT
TRBJ1-2	.	TRBV28	TRBD1	CASRPDRGQADYGYTF	TGTGCCAGCAGGCCGGACAGGGGGCAGGCGGACTATGGCTACACCTTC
TRBJ1-4	.	TRBV28	.	CASRPQGRGEKLFF	TGTGCCAGCAGACCACAGGGCCGAGGTGAAAAACTGTTTTTT
TRBJ2-5	.	TRBV5-4	.	CASSLGTAQETQYF	TGTGCCAGCAGCTTGGGGACGGCCCAAGAGACCCAGTACTTC
TRBJ2-1	.	TRBV4-1	.	CASSQDLTGRINYNEQFF	TGCGCCAGCAGCCAAGATCTCACTGGCCGGATCAACTACAATGAGCAGTTCTTC
TRBJ2-3	.	TRBV7-6	.	CASSLQSTDTQYF	TGTGCCAGCAGCCTGCAGAGCACAGATACGCAGTATTTT
TRBJ1-3	.	TRBV5-6	TRBD1	CASSRDRGNTIYF	TGTGCCAGCAGCAGGGACAGGGGGAACACCATATATTTT
TRBJ2-7	.	TRBV15	.	CATSRDQGSYEQYF	TGTGCCACCAGCAGAGATCAAGGGAGCTACGAGCAGTACTTC
TRBJ2-7	.	TRBV6-4	TRBD1	CASSETGTAYEQYF	TGTGCCAGCAGTGAGACCGGGACAGCCTACGAGCAGTACTTC
TRBJ2-3	.	TRBV7-6	TRBD1	CASRNRGIADTQYF	TGTGCCAGCCGGAACAGGGGAATCGCAGATACGCAGTATTTT
TRBJ1-2	few	TRBV25-1	.	CASSERGQPGDGYTF	TGTGCCAGCAGTGAAAGAGGACAGCCGGGGGATGGCTACACCTTC
TRBJ2-1	.	TRBV6-5	.	CASSARYNEQFF	TGTGCCAGCAGTGCCCGTTACAATGAGCAGTTCTTC